The clone carrying this T cell receptor (beta chain) was counted ten times or more. Its antigen is currently unknown. MiXCR, run by TCRdb on the reads, gives a single entry per CDR3 protein. The sample lists about 440,000 distinct CDR3 sequences, approximately 32% occurring once. This entry comes from a study of T cell repertoires in cytomegalovirus infection. Study-level information: Both a matching HLA type and CMV infection were indicated by public TCR beta signatures. Findings of the study overall: Ex vivo, HLA-C-restricted CMV-specific TCR beta clonotypes prevailed over the rest of the response. People with CMV and the relevant HLA were identified by cumulative public TCR beta family frequency.

Source material: PBMCs. This receptor was identified in a human donor in good health (CMV status not recorded). Some clones in this sample may be carry-over from other donors' samples.

CDR3 DNA sequence: TGTGCCAGCAGCCCACAGGGGACAGCGGGGGGGGGCACAGATACGCAGTATTTT. Translated, it gives CASSPQGTAGGGTDTQYF. The rearrangement uses TRBV7-9 and TRBJ2-3, with 10 bases identical to TRBD2. Germline assignment: CDR1 SEHNR and CDR2 FQNEAQ (reference sequence). J was trimmed by 1 base and V by 5 bases; bases with no gene match: 12. The CDR3 is made up of 18 amino acids.